The entry below gives a single T cell receptor beta chain sequence along with its context. Generated by immunoSEQ multiplex PCR, the TCRdb table keeps only in-frame clones and is missing some. The repertoire includes about 660,000 clones, around 87% of them detected once, and roughly 0.0086% sits in the top ten. The sample comes from a study of shared T cell receptors in the human thymus. Germline CDR1 GTSNPN, CDR2 SVGIG (reference sequence). Unmatched junction bases numbered 10, after V lost 0 bases and J lost 1 base. CDR3 length: 18 residues. These data also featured in a second study, about human thymus T cells. That paper states: Thymus specimens were resections from corrective heart surgery. There appeared to be biased usage of V and J genes in thymic and blood repertoires.

The TCR comes from a boy under two years old with a congenital heart defect. The sample comprised thymocytes. The chain has TRBV30 and TRBJ2-3; 10 bases line up with TRBD2. DNA of the CDR3: TGTGCCTGGAGTGTACAAGGCTTTGGACTAGCGGGCACAGATACGCAGTATTTT. This sequence encodes CAWSVQGFGLAGTDTQYF.